The sequence of this T cell receptor beta chain was determined in a study of cytomegalovirus exposure and HLA in healthy donors. Per the germline V gene, CDR1 is SGDLS and CDR2 is YYNGEE. This CDR3 spans 17 amino acids. Trimming at V came to 0 bases and at J to 3 bases, leaving 9 bases not matched to a gene. Notes on the study in general: Within an earlier analysis, most TCR beta V segments proved productive either about 90% or about 30% of the time.

This clone has more than one count but fewer than ten. Its antigen is as yet unknown. The primer mix had 60 Vbeta and 13 Jbeta primers. Only in-frame clones appear in the TCRdb table, and some are missing; sequencing was by immunoSEQ multiplex PCR. The table records roughly 200,000 clones, 79% of them present only once. Sequencing input: PBMCs. The sequence was collected from a woman aged 40 to 50 in good health and CMV-seronegative. The chain recombines TRBV9 with TRBJ1-1; 9 bases map to TRBD1. CDR3 sequence: CASSVAVADRGDTEAFF. CDR3 coding DNA: TGTGCCAGCAGCGTAGCCGTCGCCGACAGGGGGGACACTGAAGCTTTCTTT.